The rows below give T cell receptor beta chains drawn from one sample of a study of T cells in Graves' hyperthyroidism and ophthalmopathy. Each CDR3 protein is one row after TCRdb ran MiXCR on the multiplex PCR reads. The table records 300,000 or so distinct CDR3 sequences, roughly 21% of them present only once. Sequencing used blood. These receptors were taken from a woman aged 50 to 65 with Graves' hyperthyroidism. CDR3s include the opening cysteine and the closing phenylalanine or tryptophan. Fields, in order: clone size, J gene, V gene, D gene, CDR3 protein, CDR3 DNA. The D gene is left open where the match is weak. Clone size is shown for a subset of rows, as once, few, many or a class of expanded clone.

size: many; J: TRBJ2-2; V: TRBV12-3/TRBV12-4; D: NA; CDR3: CASSFSATGELFF; DNA: TGTGCCAGCAGTTTTTCGGCGACCGGGGAGCTGTTTTTT
size: NA; J: TRBJ1-1; V: TRBV27; D: NA; CDR3: CASSSRWGTEAFF; DNA: TGTGCCAGCAGCTCCCGGTGGGGGACTGAAGCTTTCTTT
size: many; J: TRBJ2-7; V: TRBV28; D: NA; CDR3: CASSWKPAGNEQYF; DNA: TGTGCCAGCAGTTGGAAACCTGCAGGGAACGAGCAGTACTTC
size: many; J: TRBJ2-7; V: TRBV6-1; D: TRBD2; CDR3: CASRPSLAGDSYEQYF; DNA: TGTGCCAGCAGACCCAGTTTAGCGGGGGACTCCTACGAGCAGTACTTC
size: many; J: TRBJ2-7; V: TRBV20-1; D: NA; CDR3: CSARDISYEQYF; DNA: TGCAGTGCCAGGGACATCTCCTACGAGCAGTACTTC
size: many; J: TRBJ1-4; V: TRBV15; D: NA; CDR3: CATSRELRYNEKLFF; DNA: TGTGCCACCAGCAGAGAGTTACGATACAATGAAAAACTGTTTTTT
size: few; J: TRBJ2-5; V: TRBV6-2/TRBV6-3; D: NA; CDR3: CASSHGPKETQYF; DNA: TGTGCCAGCAGTCACGGGCCTAAAGAGACCCAGTACTTC
size: many; J: TRBJ2-1; V: TRBV3-1; D: NA; CDR3: CASSQVRFIGQFF; DNA: TGTGCCAGCAGCCAAGTTCGATTTATTGGGCAGTTCTTC
size: NA; J: TRBJ2-7; V: TRBV6-1; D: NA; CDR3: CATQGYEQYF; DNA: TGTGCCACCCAGGGTTACGAGCAGTACTTC
size: many; J: TRBJ2-3; V: TRBV12-3/TRBV12-4; D: NA; CDR3: CASSLAVSTDTQYF; DNA: TGTGCCAGCAGTTTAGCGGTCTCCACAGATACGCAGTATTTT
size: few; J: TRBJ2-5; V: TRBV2; D: TRBD1; CDR3: CASSEVQGAHF; DNA: TGTGCCAGCAGTGAAGTACAGGGGGCGCACTTC
size: many; J: TRBJ1-1; V: TRBV3-1; D: TRBD1; CDR3: CASSLQGARNTEAFF; DNA: TGTGCCAGCAGCCTACAGGGGGCGAGGAACACTGAAGCTTTCTTT
size: many; J: TRBJ2-3; V: TRBV27; D: TRBD2; CDR3: CASNLLAGAGDTQYF; DNA: TGTGCCAGCAACCTACTAGCGGGGGCGGGAGATACGCAGTATTTT
size: few; J: TRBJ2-1; V: TRBV12-3/TRBV12-4; D: TRBD1; CDR3: CASSLGQLDGQFF; DNA: TGTGCCAGCAGTTTGGGACAGCTCGATGGGCAGTTCTTC